The text below deals with one T cell receptor (beta chain). Its antigen is not known. Germline CDR1 is MNHNS and CDR2 is SASEGT. The CDR3 runs to 18 residues. The V and J ends lost 2 bases and 3 bases respectively, with 22 bases between them. This specimen belongs to a study of shared clonotypes between healthy human individuals. Notes on the study in general: The study found lower generation probabilities in non-shared clonotypes than in those shared by all four donors. Estimated clonotype richness was generally higher in naive than memory subsets.

Researchers divided each subset's genomic DNA evenly across several immunoSEQ plates. TCRdb's table, derived via immunoSEQ multiplex PCR, lists solely in-frame clones and lacks some. The data contain about 2,100,000 clones, under 95% of them seen just once; the ten biggest clones take up about 1.5%. Naive CD8 populations comprised CD45RO-negative cells positively selected for CCR7, excluding terminally differentiated effector memory CD45RA+ cells. The source is a man between 18 and 29 years old in good health. Some clones in this sample may be carry-over from other donors' samples. This sequence joins TRBV6-1 and TRBJ1-1, with D possibly matching TRBD1 (5 bases). The specimen sequenced was naive CD8+ T cells from PBMCs. The DNA of the CDR3 is TGTGCCAGCAGTGAATGGATCCAGGGCCGGTTTATGGACACTGAAGCTTTCTTT. Protein: CASSEWIQGRFMDTEAFF.